This record looks at one T cell receptor beta chain sequence and its context. Its antigen is unknown. No much larger clonotype is one base removed from it; base qualities were not supplied. The meaning of the sample's treatment or condition label: allogeneic hematopoietic cell transplantation with graft depleted of TCRalphabeta T cells and CD19 B cells. TCRalphabeta/CD19-depleted allogeneic hematopoietic cell grafts were given to the transplant recipients, all of whom were children. The data are from a study of T-cell reconstitution after alpha-beta-depleted transplantation in children (dated by TCRdb to about 2016). As for the study more broadly: The study quantitatively tracked T-cell immune reconstitution after TCRalphabeta/CD19-depleted allogeneic hematopoietic cell transplantation in children using TCR repertoire profiling.

Overall results and qualifications from the work: Hyperexpanded clone frequencies declined over subsequent months; after one year, T-cell counts and TCRbeta diversity were mostly attributed to newly produced T cells. In some patients, the high TCRbeta diversity seen at day 60 was put down to recipient T cells and intrathymic progenitors that had survived conditioning. About two months after transplant, the apparently early recovery of alphabetaT-cell counts reportedly depended on just several hundred clones that had expanded rapidly and came from non-depleted graft cells.

The library was built by means of PCR. Instrument used: Illumina HiSeq 2500. TCR libraries were prepared with molecular barcoding, using unique molecular identifiers to normalize TCRbeta repertoire quantification. TCRdb took the public reads, trimmed them with fastp at Q25, ran MiXCR for clone calling and kept in-frame beta chains. Under each unique CDR3 protein, matching rows form one entry showing the most common genes and DNA. This sample lists hundreds of thousands of distinct CDR3 sequences; under 15% were detected once. The ten largest clones represent 0.75% to 0.85% of the sample. The germline V gene sets CDR1 to SGHTA and CDR2 to FQGNSA. After removal of 6 bases from V and 2 bases from J, the junction retains 12 bases not matched to a gene. Taken from cysteine to phenylalanine, the CDR3 has 17 residues. Of all the DNA, just the CDR3 is kept, 51 bases in frame from base 1.

The chain joins TRBV7-2 to TRBJ2-7; the central 11 bases match TRBD2. The receptor was isolated from a girl aged 2-10 years with congenital amegakaryocytic thrombocytopenia, due to receive a stem cell transplant. Sequenced material: PBMCs, taken before TCRalphabeta/CD19-depleted stem cell transplant. DNA sequence: TGTGCCAGCAGGCCCCAAACGGGACTAGCGGCCCCCTACGAGCAGTACTTC. Translated, it gives CASRPQTGLAAPYEQYF.